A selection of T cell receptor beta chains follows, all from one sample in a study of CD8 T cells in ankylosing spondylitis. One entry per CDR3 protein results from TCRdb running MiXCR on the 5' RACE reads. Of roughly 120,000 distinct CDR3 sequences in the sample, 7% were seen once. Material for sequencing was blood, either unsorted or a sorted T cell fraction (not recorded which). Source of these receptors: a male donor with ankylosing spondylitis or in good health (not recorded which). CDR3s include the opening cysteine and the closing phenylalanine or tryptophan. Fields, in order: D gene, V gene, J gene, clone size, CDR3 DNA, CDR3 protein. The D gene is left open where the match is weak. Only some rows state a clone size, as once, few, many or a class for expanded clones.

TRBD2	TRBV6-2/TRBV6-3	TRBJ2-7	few	TGTGCCAGCAGTTACGAAGCGGGATCCTACGAGCAGTACTTC	CASSYEAGSYEQYF
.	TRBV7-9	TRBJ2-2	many	TGTGCCAGCCCCGGTGACCCCCGGAGTGTGAACACCGGGGAGCTGTTTTTT	CASPGDPRSVNTGELFF
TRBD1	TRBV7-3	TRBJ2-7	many	TGTGCCAGCAGCTTAATGGGACAGGGTGGCTACGAGCAGTACTTC	CASSLMGQGGYEQYF
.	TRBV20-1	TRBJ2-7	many	TGCAGTGCTAGAGGACGATCCAGCGGGCTCTACGAGCAGTACTTC	CSARGRSSGLYEQYF
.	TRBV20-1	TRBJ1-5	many	TGCAGTGCTAGGCCAGGGAATCAGCCCCAGCATTTT	CSARPGNQPQHF
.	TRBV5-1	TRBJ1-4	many	TGCGCCAGCAGCTTTCCCGGGATGGGGGAAAAACTGTTTTTT	CASSFPGMGEKLFF
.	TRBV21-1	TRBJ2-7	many	TGTGCCAACAAACCAGGCGGGGGGAGACCCCCCTACGAGCAGTACTTC	CANKPGGGRPPYEQYF
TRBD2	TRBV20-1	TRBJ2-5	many	TGCAGTGCTAGGGTTGGGACTAGCGGGATTGGAGAGACCCAGTACTTC	CSARVGTSGIGETQYF
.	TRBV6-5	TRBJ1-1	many	TGTGCCAGCAGCTATAAGTCTACAGGTAACACTGAAGCTTTCTTT	CASSYKSTGNTEAFF
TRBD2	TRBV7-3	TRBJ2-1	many	TGTGCCAGCAGCCGCAGCGGGAGCTCCTACAATGAGCAGTTCTTC	CASSRSGSSYNEQFF
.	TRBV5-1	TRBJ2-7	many	TGCGCCAGCAACACAGGAGACTCCTACGAGCAGTACTTC	CASNTGDSYEQYF
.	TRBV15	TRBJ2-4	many	TGTGCCACCAGCAGAGATCCCCGAAACGGAAACATTCAGTACTTC	CATSRDPRNGNIQYF
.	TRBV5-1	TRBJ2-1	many	TGCGCCAGCAGCATAGGGACAATCGCTGCCCCCTACAATGAGCAGTTCTTC	CASSIGTIAAPYNEQFF
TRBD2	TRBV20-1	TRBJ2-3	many	TGCAGTGCCCAAGGACTAGCGGGGGGCACAGATACGCAGTATTTT	CSAQGLAGGTDTQYF
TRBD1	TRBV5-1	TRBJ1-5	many	TGCGCCAGCAGCCCCGGACAGGGGGCGCTTTATCAGCCCCAGCATTTT	CASSPGQGALYQPQHF
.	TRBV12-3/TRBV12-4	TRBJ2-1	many	TGTGCCAGCAGTCCTGAAAGGGTGGGAATGAGGGATGAGCAGTTCTTC	CASSPERVGMRDEQFF
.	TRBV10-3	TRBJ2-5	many	TGTGCCATCGCGGCGGACCAAGAGACCCAGTACTTC	CAIAADQETQYF
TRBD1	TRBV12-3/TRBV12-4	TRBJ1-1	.	TGTGCCAGCAGTCCCGACAGGGAAAGGAGCACTGAAGCTTTCTTT	CASSPDRERSTEAFF
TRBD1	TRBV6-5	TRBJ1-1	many	TGTGCCAGCAGTTACGACTCAGGGGGCGCAAACACTGAAGCTTTCTTT	CASSYDSGGANTEAFF
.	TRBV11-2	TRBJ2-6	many	TGTGCCAGCAGCTACTGGGTCTCTGGGGCCAACGTCCTGACTTTC	CASSYWVSGANVLTF
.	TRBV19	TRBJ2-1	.	TGTGCCAGTAGTAATTACAATGAGCAGTTCTTC	CASSNYNEQFF
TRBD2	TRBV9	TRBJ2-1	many	TGTGCCAGCAGCGTCACAAGCGGGAGGGGTAATGAGCAGTTCTTC	CASSVTSGRGNEQFF
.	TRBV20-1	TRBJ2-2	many	TGCAGTGCAGGGACAAACCTGAACACCGGGGAGCTGTTTTTT	CSAGTNLNTGELFF
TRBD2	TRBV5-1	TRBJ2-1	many	TGCGCCAGCAGCGACCGAGCGGGGGGATCCTACAATGAGCAGTTCTTC	CASSDRAGGSYNEQFF
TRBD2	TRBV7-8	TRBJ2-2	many	TGTGCCAGCAGCTTAGTGGGGACTAGCGGGGCTACCGGGGAGCTGTTTTTT	CASSLVGTSGATGELFF
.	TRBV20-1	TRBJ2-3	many	TGCAGTGCAGGTGGGACTTCAGGGGCCACAGATACGCAGTATTTT	CSAGGTSGATDTQYF